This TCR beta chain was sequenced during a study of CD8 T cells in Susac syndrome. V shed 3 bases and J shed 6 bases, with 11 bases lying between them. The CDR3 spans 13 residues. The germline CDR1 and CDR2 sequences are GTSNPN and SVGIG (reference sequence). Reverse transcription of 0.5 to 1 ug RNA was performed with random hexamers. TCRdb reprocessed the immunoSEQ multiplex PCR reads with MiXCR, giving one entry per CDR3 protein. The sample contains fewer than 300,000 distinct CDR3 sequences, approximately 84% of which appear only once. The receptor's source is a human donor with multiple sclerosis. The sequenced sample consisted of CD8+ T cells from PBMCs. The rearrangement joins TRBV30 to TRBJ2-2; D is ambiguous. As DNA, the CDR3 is TGTGCCTGGAGGGGCAGTTCGGCCGGGGAGCTGTTTTTT. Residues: CAWRGSSAGELFF.